This TCR beta chain stems from a study of T cell responses to AZD1222 COVID-19 vaccine. Findings of the study overall: After two AZD1222 doses, spike-specific TCR breadth and depth rose versus day 0. Among the donors, most were white British and more were female, and clonal diversity was possibly underestimated. Only five or six individuals given AZD1222 were seropositive at baseline.

With regard to this clone: The antigen remains undetermined.

The method was immunoSEQ multiplex PCR; TCRdb's version includes in-frame clones alone and lacks a portion of them. The sample carries 120,000 or so clones, more than 90% recorded once. Analysis merged second doses at about 4 or about 12 weeks. CDR1 is MNHEY, CDR2 SVGEGT, per germline. Trimming took 5 bases from V and 2 from J, leaving 15 bases between them. This CDR3 contains 15 residues. This clonotype originated in an adult who received the AZD1222 COVID-19 vaccine. The chain joins TRBV6-2 or TRBV6-3 to TRBJ1-1; possible D gene TRBD1, 5 bases. The sample in question was peripheral blood, obtained 28 days after the second AZD1222 dose. CDR3 residues: CASSGREGLNTEAFF. As DNA, the CDR3 is TGTGCCAGCAGTGGCCGGGAGGGGCTCAACACTGAAGCTTTCTTT.